These T cell receptor beta chains were read from a single sample in a study of blood T cell repertoires in COVID-19. Sequencing was performed with immunoSEQ multiplex PCR; in TCRdb, only in-frame clones are kept and a portion is missing. The profile covers some 250,000 clones, with about 80% appearing a single time and about 3.5% taken by the ten largest. The source material was peripheral blood. The receptors were sampled from a woman aged 80 or over with acute or convalescent COVID-19. Both conserved end residues are part of each CDR3. A D gene is named only where the DNA matches it firmly. Where a row states a size, it is once, few, many or the class of an expanded clone; other rows omit it.

size: -
V: TRBV5-4
D: -
J: TRBJ2-4
CDR3: CASSGGLGENIQYF
DNA: TGTGCCAGCAGCGGGGGACTGGGGGAAAACATTCAGTACTTC

size: few
V: TRBV27
D: TRBD2
J: TRBJ2-1
CDR3: CASSGFGLADNEQFF
DNA: TGTGCCAGCAGCGGGTTCGGACTAGCGGACAATGAGCAGTTCTTC

size: -
V: TRBV9
D: -
J: TRBJ1-2
CDR3: CASSKGGGDGYTF
DNA: TGTGCCAGCAGCAAAGGAGGAGGGGACGGCTACACCTTC

size: once
V: TRBV20-1
D: -
J: TRBJ1-2
CDR3: CSASSRGYGYTF
DNA: TGCAGTGCTAGTTCTCGGGGCTATGGCTACACCTTC

size: -
V: TRBV18
D: -
J: TRBJ1-1
CDR3: CASSLFQGASKNTEAFF
DNA: TGTGCCAGCTCACTCTTCCAGGGTGCGAGCAAGAACACTGAAGCTTTCTTT

size: -
V: TRBV7-6
D: TRBD1
J: TRBJ1-6
CDR3: CASSLGGQGGSPLHF
DNA: TGTGCCAGCAGCTTAGGTGGACAGGGGGGCTCACCCCTCCACTTT

size: once
V: TRBV9
D: -
J: TRBJ1-3
CDR3: CASSPNRSLGNTIYF
DNA: TGTGCCAGCAGCCCCAACAGAAGCCTCGGAAACACCATATATTTT

size: -
V: TRBV7-9
D: TRBD2
J: TRBJ2-3
CDR3: CASSEISGVTDTQYF
DNA: TGTGCCAGCAGCGAAATTAGCGGGGTCACAGATACGCAGTATTTT

size: few
V: TRBV19
D: -
J: TRBJ1-5
CDR3: CASTTGWGNQPQHF
DNA: TGTGCCAGTACCACAGGGTGGGGCAATCAGCCCCAGCATTTT

size: -
V: TRBV6-5
D: -
J: TRBJ1-4
CDR3: CASSYSGGGHNEKLFF
DNA: TGTGCCAGCAGTTACTCCGGGGGGGGACATAATGAAAAACTGTTTTTT

size: -
V: TRBV3-1/TRBV3-2
D: TRBD2
J: TRBJ2-2
CDR3: CASSQEGDYATTGELFF
DNA: TGTGCCAGCAGCCAAGAGGGGGACTACGCTACCACCGGGGAGCTGTTTTTT

size: -
V: TRBV5-1
D: -
J: TRBJ1-4
CDR3: CASSPRQIGLGEKLFF
DNA: TGCGCCAGCAGCCCCCGACAGATAGGGCTGGGGGAAAAACTGTTTTTT

size: -
V: TRBV24-1
D: -
J: TRBJ2-3
CDR3: CATSDGGFTDTQYF
DNA: TGTGCCACCAGTGATGGGGGCTTCACAGATACGCAGTATTTT

size: -
V: TRBV5-1
D: TRBD1
J: TRBJ1-1
CDR3: CASSPGTATRNTEAFF
DNA: TGCGCCAGCAGCCCCGGGACAGCTACAAGGAACACTGAAGCTTTCTTT

size: -
V: TRBV6-5
D: TRBD2
J: TRBJ2-1
CDR3: CASSTGTSGYNEQFF
DNA: TGTGCCAGCAGTACGGGGACTAGCGGCTACAATGAGCAGTTCTTC

size: -
V: TRBV9
D: TRBD2
J: TRBJ2-3
CDR3: CASSVGRGGFQDTQYF
DNA: TGTGCCAGCAGCGTAGGGCGGGGGGGCTTCCAAGATACGCAGTATTTT

size: few
V: TRBV6-5
D: -
J: TRBJ1-1
CDR3: CASSPGGGRTEAFF
DNA: TGTGCCAGCAGCCCCGGGGGTGGTCGCACTGAAGCTTTCTTT

size: -
V: TRBV5-1
D: TRBD1
J: TRBJ2-2
CDR3: CASSSRDSNTGELFF
DNA: TGCGCCAGCAGCTCCCGGGACAGTAACACCGGGGAGCTGTTTTTT

size: -
V: TRBV3-1/TRBV3-2
D: TRBD1
J: TRBJ1-2
CDR3: CASSNRDRVAGYTF
DNA: TGTGCCAGCAGCAACCGGGACAGGGTGGCTGGCTACACCTTC

size: -
V: TRBV5-4
D: -
J: TRBJ1-5
CDR3: CASSLSGQPNQPQHF
DNA: TGTGCCAGCAGCTTGTCCGGACAGCCCAATCAGCCCCAGCATTTT

size: -
V: TRBV19
D: -
J: TRBJ2-7
CDR3: CASSIGRSYEQYF
DNA: TGTGCCAGTAGTATCGGCAGGTCCTACGAGCAGTACTTC

size: -
V: TRBV18
D: TRBD1
J: TRBJ2-1
CDR3: CASSRGQTTYNEQFF
DNA: TGTGCCAGCTCACGGGGACAGACCACATACAATGAGCAGTTCTTC

size: -
V: TRBV29-1
D: -
J: TRBJ1-2
CDR3: CSVFGRIHGRTGYGYTF
DNA: TGCAGCGTTTTTGGCCGGATCCATGGACGGACTGGCTATGGCTACACCTTC

size: -
V: TRBV15
D: TRBD2
J: TRBJ2-7
CDR3: CATSPRGSTPYEQYF
DNA: TGTGCCACCAGCCCGCGGGGGAGTACCCCCTACGAGCAGTACTTC

size: -
V: TRBV6-6
D: -
J: TRBJ1-5
CDR3: CASRTGDPQPQHF
DNA: TGTGCCAGCAGAACCGGGGATCCTCAGCCCCAGCATTTT

size: -
V: TRBV11-2
D: TRBD1
J: TRBJ2-2
CDR3: CASSLIGGENTGELFF
DNA: TGTGCCAGCAGCTTAATAGGGGGCGAGAACACCGGGGAGCTGTTTTTT

size: -
V: TRBV6-5
D: -
J: TRBJ2-3
CDR3: CASYLRRTDTQYF
DNA: TGTGCCAGCTACCTCAGGCGCACAGATACGCAGTATTTT

size: once
V: TRBV18
D: TRBD1
J: TRBJ2-3
CDR3: CASSLSGQGSDTQYF
DNA: TGTGCCAGCTCACTGTCGGGACAGGGATCAGATACGCAGTATTTT

size: -
V: TRBV5-1
D: TRBD2
J: TRBJ2-2
CDR3: CASRLAGGNTGELFF
DNA: TGCGCCAGCAGACTAGCGGGGGGGAACACCGGGGAGCTGTTTTTT

size: -
V: TRBV5-5
D: TRBD2
J: TRBJ2-7
CDR3: CASSLSSGGGYEQYF
DNA: TGTGCCAGCAGCCTTTCTAGCGGGGGTGGCTACGAGCAGTACTTC

size: -
V: TRBV19
D: -
J: TRBJ1-2
CDR3: CASSTPAGVDYGYTF
DNA: TGTGCCAGTAGTACCCCGGCGGGGGTTGACTATGGCTACACCTTC